This TCR beta chain was identified in a study of shared clonotypes between healthy human individuals. Sequencing used immunoSEQ multiplex PCR; TCRdb keeps in-frame clones, though not all of them. The profile shows some 2,400,000 clones, approximately 96% of them singletons. V gave up 7 bases and J gave up 3 bases; unmatched junction bases: 7. The CDR3 covers 15 residues. Germline V gene sequence: CDR1 MNHNS, CDR2 SASEGT. About this clone itself: What it recognizes is unknown.

CD4+ cells yielded CD45RA+ naive and CD45RA-negative memory subsets. Overall study findings and caveats: Naive subsets generally exceeded memory subsets in estimated richness. Of the naive CD4 clonotypes, approximately 5% were shared across a handful of donors. Donors were few, which limited the genetic and exposure-history diversity represented.

This sequence was found in a man younger than 35 in good health. Input material: naive CD4+ T cells sorted from blood. Subset specified: CD45RA+ positively selected. The gene calls are TRBV6-1 and TRBJ1-5; 9 bases fit TRBD1. Here the CDR3 reads CASKRGQGFNQPQHF. CDR3 sequence (DNA): TGTGCCAGCAAACGAGGACAGGGGTTCAATCAGCCCCAGCATTTT.